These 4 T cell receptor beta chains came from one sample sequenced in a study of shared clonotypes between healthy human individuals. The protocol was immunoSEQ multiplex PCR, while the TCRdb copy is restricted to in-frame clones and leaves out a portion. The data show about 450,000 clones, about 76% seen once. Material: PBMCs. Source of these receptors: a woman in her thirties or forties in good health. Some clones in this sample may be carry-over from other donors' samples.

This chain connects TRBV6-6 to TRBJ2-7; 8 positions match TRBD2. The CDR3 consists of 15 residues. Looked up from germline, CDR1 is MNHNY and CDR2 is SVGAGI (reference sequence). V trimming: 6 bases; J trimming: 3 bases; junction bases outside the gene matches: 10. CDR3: CASRDPGLGGYEQYF. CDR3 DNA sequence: TGTGCCAGCAGGGACCCGGGACTAGGGGGCTACGAGCAGTACTTC.

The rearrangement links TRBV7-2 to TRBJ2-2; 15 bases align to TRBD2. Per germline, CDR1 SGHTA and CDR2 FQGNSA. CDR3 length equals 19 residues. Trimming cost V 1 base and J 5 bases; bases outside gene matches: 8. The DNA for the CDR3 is TGTGCCAGCAGCTTAGTAGGGGGACTAGCGGGAGGAAAAACCGGGGAGCTGTTTTTT. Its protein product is CASSLVGGLAGGKTGELFF.

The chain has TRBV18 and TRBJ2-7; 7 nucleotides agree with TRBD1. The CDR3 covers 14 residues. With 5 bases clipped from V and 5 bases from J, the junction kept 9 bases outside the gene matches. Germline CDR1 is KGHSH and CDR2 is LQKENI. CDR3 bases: TGTGCCAGCTCAGCGACGACAGGGCCCCACGAGCAGTACTTC. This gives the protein CASSATTGPHEQYF.

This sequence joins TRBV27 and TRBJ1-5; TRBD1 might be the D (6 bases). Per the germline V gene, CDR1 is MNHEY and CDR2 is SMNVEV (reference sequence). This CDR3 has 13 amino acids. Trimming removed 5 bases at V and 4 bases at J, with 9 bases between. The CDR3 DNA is TGTGCCAGCAGTAGAGACAGGAATCAGCCCCAGCATTTT. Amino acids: CASSRDRNQPQHF.